This passage covers 22 T cell receptor beta chains from one sample sequenced in a study of Graves' ophthalmopathy and Graves' hyperthyroidism. Amplification from RNA transcripts yielded the TCR beta CDR3 regions. First-round RT-PCR employed HTBI primers, with a second-round multiplex PCR after it. In TCRdb, the multiplex PCR reads were re-called with MiXCR into one record per CDR3 protein. The data contain more than 1,000,000 distinct CDR3 sequences, about two fifths of them seen just once; the ten biggest clones take up over 8.5%. Sequenced sample: peripheral blood or thyroid tissue (not recorded which). The receptors were gathered from an adult man with Graves' hyperthyroidism.

This clonotype was counted at least ten times. V and J are TRBV7-8 and TRBJ2-7, with a possible D match to TRBD1 (6 bases). The CDR3 is 15 residues long. V dropped 4 bases and J dropped 6 bases, with 19 bases sitting between them. Germline V CDR1 and CDR2: SGHVS, FQNEAQ. CDR3 nucleotide sequence: TGTGCCAGCAGCTCCTACAGGGTTGGTCCTTTCGAGCAGTACTTC. Translation: CASSSYRVGPFEQYF. Complete variable domain (other parts from reference TRBV7-8 and TRBJ2-7): GAGVSQSPRYKVAKRGQDVALRCDPISGHVSLFWYQQALGQGPEFLTYFQNEAQLDKSGLPSDRFFAERPEGSVSTLKIQRTQQEDSAVYLCASSSYRVGPFEQYFGPGTRLTVT.

This clonotype was picked up one time. A much larger clonotype is one base distant, so this may be a read error. V usage is TRBV5-1 and J usage is TRBJ2-7; D gene unclear. The CDR3 runs 13 residues. Germline CDR1 and CDR2: SGHRS and YFSETQ. DNA for the CDR3: TGCGCCAGCAGCATGATTGGAACCTACGGGCAGTACTTC. Amino acid sequence: CASSMIGTYGQYF.

This clonotype was observed many times. The rearrangement links TRBV5-1 to TRBJ2-6, with D perhaps TRBD2 (5 bases). The CDR3 covers 17 residues. V gave up 1 base and J gave up 2 bases, with 13 bases separating them. CDR1 and CDR2 (germline): SGHRS, YFSETQ. CDR3 residues: CASSLTRVRTGANVLTF. DNA for the CDR3: TGCGCCAGCAGCTTGACGAGGGTTCGGACTGGGGCCAACGTCCTGACTTTC.

The chain uses TRBV9 and TRBJ1-2; weak D call: TRBD1 (6 bases). In germline, CDR1 is SGDLS, CDR2 YYNGEE. V was pared by 5 bases and J by 5 bases, with 19 bases between. This CDR3 is built from 15 residues. The CDR3 region has the DNA TGTGCCAGCAGTTTGTCGGGGGGCGCGGAATATGGCTACACCTTC. Translated, it gives CASSLSGGAEYGYTF.

Regarding this clonotype: One end of the junction does not line up with germline, which may come from a read error. This chain uses TRBV10-3 with TRBJ1-5, with TRBD1 identical over 12 bases. This CDR3 contains 18 residues. Per germline, CDR1 ENHRY and CDR2 SYGVKD. CDR3 sequence: CASSSAGTGGASNQPQHF. CDR3 DNA sequence: TGTGCCAGCAGTTCAGCAGGGACAGGGGGCGCTTCCAATCAGCCCCAGCATTTT.

This clonotype was recorded once. V is TRBV24-1 and J is TRBJ1-2, with TRBD1 matching 7 bases. J lost 6 bases, V lost 4 bases, and 4 bases had no gene match. CDR3 size: 13 residues. Germline V gene data show CDR1 as KGHDR and CDR2 as SFDVKD. The CDR3 here is CATSEGDSNGYTF. The CDR3 DNA follows: TGTGCCACCAGTGAGGGGGACAGCAATGGCTACACCTTC.

This clonotype was seen many times. V gene TRBV10-3 combines with J gene TRBJ1-1, with D perhaps matching TRBD1 (5 bases). Trimming stripped 7 bases from V and 1 base from J, with 10 bases between. The CDR3 spans 13 residues. Germline V CDR1 and CDR2: ENHRY, SYGVKD. CDR3 in DNA: TGTGCCATCACAAGGCAGGGGAACACTGAAGCTTTCTTT. It specifies CAITRQGNTEAFF.

The V call is TRBV7-2, the J call TRBJ2-5; 12 nucleotides align to TRBD2. The CDR3 consists of 18 residues. Unmatched junction bases numbered 13, after V lost 5 bases and J lost 3 bases. The germline V gene has CDR1 SGHTA and CDR2 FQGNSA. DNA for the CDR3: TGTGCCAGCAGCCACAGGACTAGCGGGATTTTGGGTGAAGAGACCCAGTACTTC. Encoded protein: CASSHRTSGILGEETQYF.

CDR3 region: CASSYGLADPFSGYEQYF. The CDR3 DNA follows: TGTGCCAGCAGCTACGGACTAGCGGACCCCTTCTCCGGGTACGAGCAGTACTTC. This rearrangement joins TRBV7-2 to TRBJ2-7, with 10 bases fitting TRBD2. Germline loops: CDR1 SGHTA, CDR2 FQGNSA. Trimming cost V 4 bases and J 4 bases; bases outside gene matches: 16. There are 18 residues in the CDR3.

This clonotype was recorded a few times. The CDR3 nucleotides read TGCAGCGTTGTTGGGGGGCTAGGCGACACCTTC. This translates into CSVVGGLGDTF. The rearrangement uses TRBV29-1 and TRBJ1-2, with D possibly TRBD1 on 6 matching bases. Trimming took off 4 bases at V and 12 bases at J, with 15 bases between the two ends. CDR3 length: 11 residues. Germline CDR1 is SQVTM and CDR2 is ANQGSEA.

This chain uses TRBV30 with TRBJ1-1; D is unclear. CDR1 GTSNPN and CDR2 SVGIG come from the germline V gene (reference sequence). This CDR3 has 13 residues. Trimming stripped 2 bases from V and 1 base from J, with 8 bases between. CDR3 sequence: CAWSWWGNTEAFF. The CDR3 DNA reads as TGTGCCTGGAGTTGGTGGGGGAACACTGAAGCTTTCTTT.

The chain combines TRBV7-2 with TRBJ2-5; no definite D call. The CDR3 consists of 13 residues. Trimming removed 4 bases at V and 5 bases at J, with 11 bases between. Germline CDR1 and CDR2: SGHTA and FQGNSA. The CDR3 DNA is TGTGCCAGCAGCTGGACCTCTTGGGAGACCCAGTACTTC. It encodes CASSWTSWETQYF.

The table lists this clonotype with a few counts. The chain is built from TRBV4-3 and TRBJ1-1; D unclear. Germline V lookup: CDR1 LGHNA, CDR2 YSLEER. The CDR3 extends over 15 amino acids. The V end was cut by 1 base, the J end by 5 bases, with 14 bases between. CDR3 coding DNA: TGCGCCAGCAGCCAAGTTCATCCGGGCTGGACTGAAGCTTTCTTT. Encoded protein: CASSQVHPGWTEAFF.

This rearrangement joins TRBV12-3 or TRBV12-4 to TRBJ2-6, with D tentatively TRBD1 or TRBD2 (5 bases each). V shed 10 bases and J shed 0 bases, with 16 bases lying between them. The CDR3 length is 16 residues. CDR3 in amino acids: CATERGGLSGANVLTF. In nucleotides, the CDR3 is TGTGCCACGGAGAGGGGTGGGCTCTCTGGGGCCAACGTCCTGACTTTC.

This clonotype was recorded at least ten times. This chain joins TRBV7-9 and TRBJ2-5; weak D call: TRBD1 (6 bases). This CDR3 spans 17 amino acids. Looked up from germline, CDR1 is SEHNR and CDR2 is FQNEAQ (reference sequence). V lost 1 base and J 1 base, leaving 16 bases between the germline ends. The CDR3 sequence: CASSLGLTGISQETQYF. CDR3 DNA sequence: TGTGCCAGCAGCTTAGGTTTAACAGGGATCTCCCAAGAGACCCAGTACTTC.

The chain couples TRBV2 to TRBJ2-5; D not certain. Germline loops: CDR1 SNHLY, CDR2 FYNNEI. V was clipped by 4 bases and J by 5 bases, with 14 bases between them. The CDR3 sequence is 14 residues long. CDR3 nucleotide sequence: TGTGCCAGCAGTGGTTGGCCATCCCCGGAGACCCAGTACTTC. It translates to CASSGWPSPETQYF.

This clonotype was observed at least ten times. The chain carries TRBV5-5 and TRBJ2-5; 7 bases agree with TRBD2. The CDR3 extends over 17 amino acids. Looked up from germline, CDR1 is SGHKS and CDR2 is YYEKEE (reference sequence). V lost 4 bases to trimming and J lost 1 base; unmatched junction nucleotides: 13. The CDR3 DNA reads TGTGCCAGCAGCCTCCTTACGCGGGAGCACACCCAAGAGACCCAGTACTTC. Amino acid sequence: CASSLLTREHTQETQYF.

The rearrangement links TRBV18 to TRBJ2-3, with no clear D. The germline V gene has CDR1 KGHSH and CDR2 LQKENI. CDR3 length: 11 amino acids. V was pared by 5 bases and J by 5 bases, with 5 bases between. The CDR3 loop is CASSNQDTQYF. In DNA, the CDR3 is TGTGCCAGCTCAAACCAAGATACGCAGTATTTT.

This clonotype turned up a few times. The chain joins TRBV6-5 to TRBJ2-7, with TRBD1 matching 9 bases. This CDR3 has 15 amino acids. Unmatched junction bases numbered 13, after V lost 6 bases and J lost 7 bases. Germline values: CDR1 MNHEY, CDR2 SVGAGI. DNA of the CDR3: TGTGCCAGCAGCCTCCTTCAACAGGGGGCGCGTGAGCAGTACTTC. The encoded protein is CASSLLQQGAREQYF.

This clonotype appeared many times. The chain carries TRBV19 and TRBJ1-2; D is unresolved. Per germline, CDR1 LNHDA and CDR2 SQIVND (reference sequence). V lost 3 bases and J 8 bases, leaving 13 bases between the germline ends. This CDR3 comprises 13 residues. CDR3 in DNA: TGTGCCAGTAGTATCGATGATACCGCCGGCTACACCTTC. This gives the protein CASSIDDTAGYTF.

Ten or more counts support this clonotype. The chain uses TRBV24-1 and TRBJ2-2; perhaps TRBD2 as D (5 bases). Germline CDR1 and CDR2: KGHDR and SFDVKD. The CDR3 covers 14 residues. Trimming removed 5 bases from V and 4 bases from J, with 10 bases in between. The DNA for the CDR3 is TGTGCCACCAGTGTTTCCGGGATCACCGGGGAGCTGTTTTTT. Protein product: CATSVSGITGELFF.

This clonotype was found many times. The chain carries TRBV19 and TRBJ1-2, with TRBD1 matching 10 bases. CDR3 length: 17 residues. J gave up 8 bases and V 3 bases, and 15 bases lay outside the gene matches. The germline CDR1 and CDR2 sequences are LNHDA and SQIVND (reference sequence). The CDR3 loop is CASSMRFRDRGLRGYTF. Written as DNA, the CDR3 is TGTGCCAGTAGTATGAGGTTTCGGGACAGGGGTTTGCGAGGCTACACCTTC.